This T cell receptor beta chain comes out of a study of CD8+CD57+ T cells in acquired aplastic anemia (dated by TCRdb to the late 2010s). A note on the overall study: A mean of about 3 ug of DNA, ranging from roughly 0.18 to 30 ug, was extracted from sorted CD4+ and CD8+ cells. For healthy donor samples, the average read count was about 10.8 million for CD4+ cells and 11.0 million for CD8+ cells. Broader findings and caveats from the paper: Although twenty-nine CD8+ CDR3 sequences were shared by patients and controls, these sequences appeared highly expressed in patients and within the immunodominant clones of patients. Patients and healthy controls showed no significant difference in CD8+ Simpson's diversity (P=0.060).

As concerns this clonotype: Its antigen is still unknown. There are no base qualities to consult, and no much larger clone falls within one base.

TCR beta VDJ combination and CDR3 sequence profiling used genomic DNA as the template. An Illumina HiSeq 2000 was used for TCR repertoire sequencing. Under the source paper's analysis protocol: Repertoire assessment relied on Simpson's diversity index, CDR3 size and DJ length profiles, and TRBV/TRBJ rearrangement plots. Whichever DNA sequence was most abundant in the deep sequencing data was defined as the immunodominant clone. CDR3 amino acid sequences were checked for sharing between subjects and were compared against published repertoires and the VDJdb database. TCRdb handled the public reads itself, with Q25 trimming in fastp and clone calling in MiXCR, and kept productive beta chains. A single entry per CDR3 protein holds the most common genes and DNA from its merged rows. These V and J calls rely on TCRdb rather than the paper's analysis. The sample yields about 220,000 distinct CDR3 sequences; 30% to 35% were counted once. The ten largest clones add up to 1% to 1.3% of the sample.

In this study, sorted CD4+ and CD8+ T cells from the blood of healthy subjects and of severe aplastic anemia patients had their TCR repertoires deep-sequenced. Ficoll-Paque density gradient centrifugation was used to isolate peripheral blood mononuclear cells. Before DNA extraction, CD4+ and CD8+ T cells were sorted by FACS or by magnetic beads. The CDR3 goes from the cysteine to the phenylalanine over 16 residues. The only DNA kept is the CDR3, 48 bases in frame from the first base. Trimming takes 4 bases from V and 0 bases from J, and the germline ends sit 12 bases apart. Reading the germline V gene gives CDR1 MRHNA and CDR2 SNTAGT.

The chain is made from TRBV6-4 and TRBJ1-4; the best D guess is TRBD1, with 5 bases matching. The TCR sequence derives from a human donor in good health, serving as a control. The sample consisted of sorted CD4+, CD8+, or CD8+CD57+ T cells (not recorded which) from PBMCs. At the DNA level, the sequence is TGTGCCAGCAGTGTAAGACCGGGGGCAACTAATGAAAAACTGTTTTTT. Its protein is CASSVRPGATNEKLFF.